The 7 T cell receptor beta chains reported below all come from one sample, sequenced in a study of shared clonotypes between healthy human individuals. The repertoire was sequenced with immunoSEQ multiplex PCR; TCRdb's copy has only in-frame clones and lacks some. The table has about 1.5 million clones, about 98% seen once. Sequencing was performed on naive CD4+ T cells sorted from blood. The subset here: CD45RA+ positively selected. These receptors came from a young man in good health.

The rearrangement links TRBV21-1 to TRBJ2-4. TRBV21-1 is tagged as a pseudogene. This CDR3 contains 17 residues. CDR3 loop: CASSIAARRLGGNIQYF. Written as DNA, the CDR3 is TGTGCCAGCAGCATCGCGGCGAGGAGGCTTGGGGGAAACATTCAGTACTTC.

The chain has TRBV29-1 and TRBJ2-7, with 7 positions matching TRBD2. V trimming: 4 bases; J trimming: 0 bases; junction bases outside the gene matches: 3. The CDR3 has 13 amino acids. Germline-derived CDR1 and CDR2 are SQVTM and ANQGSEA. DNA for the CDR3: TGCAGCGTTGTGGTAGCGGGCTCCTACGAGCAGTACTTC. Translating gives CSVVVAGSYEQYF.

This sequence joins TRBV12-5 and TRBJ2-1; TRBD1 aligns across 7 bases. V shed 1 base, J shed 6 bases, and the junction held 6 bases outside the gene matches. Germline CDR1 LGHNT, CDR2 FRNRAP. The CDR3 consists of 15 residues. The CDR3, as DNA: TGTGCTAGTGGTTTGGACCCCGACAGGGCCAATGAGCAGTTCTTC. Its protein is CASGLDPDRANEQFF.

In its sample, this clone was seen once. The V gene is TRBV5-1, the J gene TRBJ2-1, with D possibly being TRBD2 (6 bases). The V gene lost 4 bases and the J gene lost 0 bases, with 11 bases spanning the gap. Germline assignment: CDR1 SGHRS and CDR2 YFSETQ. The CDR3 totals 15 residues. This CDR3 reads CASSPGLLSYNEQFF. CDR3 DNA: TGCGCCAGCAGCCCGGGACTCCTCTCCTACAATGAGCAGTTCTTC.

J is TRBJ2-5 and V is TRBV5-1; the D gene is possibly TRBD2 (5 bases). The CDR3 spans 15 residues. Germline lookup yields CDR1 SGHRS and CDR2 YFSETQ. Trimming removed 3 bases at V and 3 bases at J, with 15 bases between. The CDR3 here is CASSSIPTGKETQYF. The CDR3 nucleotides are TGCGCCAGCAGCTCCATACCTACGGGGAAAGAGACCCAGTACTTC.

V is TRBV5-1 and J is TRBJ2-1; 12 bases are shared with TRBD2. The CDR3 contains 20 residues. V lost 3 bases and J lost 0; bases outside the gene matches: 13. CDR1 SGHRS and CDR2 YFSETQ come from the germline V gene. The CDR3 sequence is CASSWLQWTSGARSYNEQFF. CDR3 DNA sequence: TGCGCCAGCAGCTGGCTACAGTGGACTAGCGGGGCCCGCTCCTACAATGAGCAGTTCTTC.

This sequence joins TRBV7-6 and TRBJ1-1; 7 bases line up with TRBD1. This CDR3 is built from 15 residues. In germline, CDR1 is SGHVS, CDR2 FNYEAQ. V lost 3 bases, J lost 4 bases, and 8 bases stayed unmatched. The CDR3 DNA reads as TGTGCCAGCAGCTTTTTGACCCGGACAGGCACTGAAGCTTTCTTT. Its translation: CASSFLTRTGTEAFF.